This TCR beta chain came from a study of blood T cell repertoires in COVID-19. The CDR3 has 13 amino acids. Germline-derived CDR1 and CDR2 are SGHVS and FQNEAQ. Deletions cut 3 bases from V and 5 bases from J, with 10 bases between. Seattle-derived patients entered the study during active infection and were followed longitudinally. As originally analysed: Amplified reference gene primers provided the basis for estimating nucleated cell counts. The assay was immunoSEQ multiplex PCR, and TCRdb's table has in-frame clones only and misses some. V and J calls and clone size come straight from that table; D and trimming were deduced from the DNA. The data contain 220,000 or so clones, 82% of them singletons.

Sequenced sample: peripheral blood. This sequence joins TRBV7-8 and TRBJ2-5; perhaps TRBD2 as D (5 bases). This TCR was sampled from a woman aged 80 or older with COVID-19, enrolled during active disease. The CDR3 sequence is CASSFGRTETQYF. The CDR3 DNA reads as TGTGCCAGCAGCTTTGGGAGAACGGAGACCCAGTACTTC.